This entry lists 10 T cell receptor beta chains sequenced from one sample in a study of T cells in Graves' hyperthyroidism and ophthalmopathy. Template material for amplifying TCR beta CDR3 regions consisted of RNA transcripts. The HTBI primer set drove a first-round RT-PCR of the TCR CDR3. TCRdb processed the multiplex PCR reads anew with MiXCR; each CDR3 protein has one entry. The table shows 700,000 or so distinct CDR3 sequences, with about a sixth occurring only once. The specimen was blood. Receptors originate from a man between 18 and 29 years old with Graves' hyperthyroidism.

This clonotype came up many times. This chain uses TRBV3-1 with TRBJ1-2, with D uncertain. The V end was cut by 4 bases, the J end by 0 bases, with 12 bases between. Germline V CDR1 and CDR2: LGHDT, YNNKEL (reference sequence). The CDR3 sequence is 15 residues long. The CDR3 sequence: CASSPESRPNYGYTF. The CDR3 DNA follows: TGTGCCAGCAGCCCGGAGAGTCGACCTAACTATGGCTACACCTTC.

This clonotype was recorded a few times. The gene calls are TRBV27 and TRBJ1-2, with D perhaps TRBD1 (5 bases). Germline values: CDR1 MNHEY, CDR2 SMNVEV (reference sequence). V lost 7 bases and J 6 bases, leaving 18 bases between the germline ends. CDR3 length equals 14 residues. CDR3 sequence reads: CASTPLPGRNGYTF. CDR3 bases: TGTGCCAGCACCCCACTCCCAGGGAGGAATGGCTACACCTTC.

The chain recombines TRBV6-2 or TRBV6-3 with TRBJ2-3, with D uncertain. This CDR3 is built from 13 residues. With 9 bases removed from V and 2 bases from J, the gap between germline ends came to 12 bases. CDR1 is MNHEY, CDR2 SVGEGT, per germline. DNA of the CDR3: TGTGCCAGTTCCCCGCACCACACAGATACGCAGTATTTT. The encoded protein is CASSPHHTDTQYF.

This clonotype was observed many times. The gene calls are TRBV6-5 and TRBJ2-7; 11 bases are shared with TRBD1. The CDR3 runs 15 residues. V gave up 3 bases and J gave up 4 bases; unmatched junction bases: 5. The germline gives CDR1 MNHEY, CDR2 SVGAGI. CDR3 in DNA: TGTGCCAGCAGTTATACCGGGACAGGGGGATACGAGCAGTACTTC. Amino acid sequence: CASSYTGTGGYEQYF.

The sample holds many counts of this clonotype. The DNA for the CDR3 is TGTGCCAGCAGTCTCAGCGGTTCCTTAGGGGATGAGCAGTTCTTC. It is translated as CASSLSGSLGDEQFF. The rearrangement joins TRBV28 to TRBJ2-1; D may correspond to TRBD1 or TRBD2 (5 bases each). The germline V gene has CDR1 MDHEN and CDR2 SYDVKM. Between the trimmed V and J ends, which lost 5 bases and 8 bases, there was a span of 19 bases. The CDR3 runs to 15 residues.

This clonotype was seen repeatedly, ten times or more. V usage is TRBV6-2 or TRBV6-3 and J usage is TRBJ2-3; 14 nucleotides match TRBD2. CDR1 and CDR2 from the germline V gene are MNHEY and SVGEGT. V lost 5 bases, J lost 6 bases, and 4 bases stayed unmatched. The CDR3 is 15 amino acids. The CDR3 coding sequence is TGTGCCAGCAGTGCCGGGACTAGCGGGAGCGATACGCAGTATTTT. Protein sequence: CASSAGTSGSDTQYF.

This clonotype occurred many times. CDR3 nucleotides: TGTGCCAGCAGTGAAGTAGGACTAGCCTATGAGCAGTTCTTC. Protein: CASSEVGLAYEQFF. The gene calls are TRBV2 and TRBJ2-1; the match to TRBD2 covers 8 bases. This CDR3 region has 14 residues. V was clipped by 1 base and J by 8 bases; unmatched bases: 4. Germline CDR1 reads SNHLY; CDR2 reads FYNNEI.

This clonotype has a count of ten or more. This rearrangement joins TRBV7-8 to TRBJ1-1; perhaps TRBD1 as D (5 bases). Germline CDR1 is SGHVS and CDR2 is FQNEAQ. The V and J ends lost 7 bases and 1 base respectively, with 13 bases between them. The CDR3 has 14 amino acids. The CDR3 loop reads CASTGRRTNTEAFF. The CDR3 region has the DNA TGTGCCAGCACAGGGAGGCGCACGAACACTGAAGCTTTCTTT.

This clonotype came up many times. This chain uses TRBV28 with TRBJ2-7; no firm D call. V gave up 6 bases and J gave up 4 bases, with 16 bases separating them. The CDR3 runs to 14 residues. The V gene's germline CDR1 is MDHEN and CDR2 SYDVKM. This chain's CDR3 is CASSPRVNWYEQYF. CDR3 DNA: TGTGCCAGCAGCCCTCGGGTTAACTGGTACGAGCAGTACTTC.

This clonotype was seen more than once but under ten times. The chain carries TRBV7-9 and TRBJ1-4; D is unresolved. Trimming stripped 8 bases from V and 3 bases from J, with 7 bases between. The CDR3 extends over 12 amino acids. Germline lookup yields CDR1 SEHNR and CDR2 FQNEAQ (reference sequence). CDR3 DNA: TGTGCCAGCGCCGGCCCTAATGAAAAACTGTTTTTT. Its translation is CASAGPNEKLFF.